This TCR beta chain was identified in a study of T cells expressing NK-cell markers. Study background: It was from sorted CD3+CD56+NKG2C+, CD3+CD56+NKG2C- and CD3+CD56-NKG2C+ T cells that TCR beta repertoires came. General study results and limits: As a fraction of CD8+ T cells, dominant NKG2C+ clonotypes reached roughly 1.0-7.5% in over 5 donors.

The CDR3 covers 20 residues. Germline V gives CDR1 MNHEY, CDR2 SVGAGI. TCRdb processed the 5' RACE reads again and assigns one entry to each CDR3 protein, with no DNA. The table for this sample gives approximately 380,000 distinct CDR3 sequences. With respect to this clonotype: Its antigen is as yet unknown.

Sequencing used blood T cells: a sorted CD56 or NKG2C T cell subset, CD4+ or CD8+ T cells, or bulk PBMC T cells (not recorded which). The receptor comes from a man aged 18 to 69 in good health. The rearrangement joins TRBV6-5 to TRBJ2-4; the D call of TRBD2 rests on TCRdb alone, since no DNA is present to check it. CDR3 sequence reads: CASSYLPRDFKNLAKNIQYF.